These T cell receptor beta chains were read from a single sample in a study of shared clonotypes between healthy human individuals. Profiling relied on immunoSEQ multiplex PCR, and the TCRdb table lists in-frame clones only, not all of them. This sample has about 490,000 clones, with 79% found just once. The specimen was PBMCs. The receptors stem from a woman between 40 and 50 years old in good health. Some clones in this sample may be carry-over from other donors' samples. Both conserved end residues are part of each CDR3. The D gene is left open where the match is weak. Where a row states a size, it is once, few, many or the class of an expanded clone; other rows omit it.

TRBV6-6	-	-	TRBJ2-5	CASSYEGGRETQYF	TGTGCCAGCAGTTACGAGGGGGGTCGTGAGACCCAGTACTTC
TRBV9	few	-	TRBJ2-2	CASSGTGSLYTGELFF	TGTGCCAGCAGCGGTACAGGGTCGCTTTACACCGGGGAGCTGTTTTTT
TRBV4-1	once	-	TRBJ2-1	CASSLSPGLADYNEQFF	TGCGCCAGCAGCCTATCCCCCGGCCTAGCAGACTACAATGAGCAGTTCTTC
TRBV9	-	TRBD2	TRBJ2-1	CASSAGLAEYNEQFF	TGTGCCAGCAGCGCGGGACTAGCGGAATACAATGAGCAGTTCTTC
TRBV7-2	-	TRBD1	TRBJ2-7	CASSVSGQGHEQYF	TGTGCCAGCAGCGTCAGCGGACAGGGCCACGAGCAGTACTTC
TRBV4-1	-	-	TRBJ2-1	CASSLGRGGDNEQFF	TGCGCCAGCAGCCTGGGTCGGGGAGGCGACAATGAGCAGTTCTTC
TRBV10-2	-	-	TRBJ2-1	CASSESGGASGNEQFF	TGCGCCAGCAGTGAGTCCGGGGGAGCGAGCGGTAATGAGCAGTTCTTC
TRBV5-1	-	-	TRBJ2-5	CASSPRDPKETQYF	TGCGCCAGCAGCCCCCGGGACCCGAAAGAGACCCAGTACTTC
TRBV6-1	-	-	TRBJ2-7	CASIGQRKSSYEQYF	TGTGCCAGCATCGGACAGCGGAAGAGCTCCTACGAGCAGTACTTC
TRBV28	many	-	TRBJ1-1	CASSSLVGNTEAFF	TGTGCCAGCAGTTCCCTTGTAGGGAACACTGAAGCTTTCTTT
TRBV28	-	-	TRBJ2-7	CASGEPAAGEQYF	TGTGCCAGTGGGGAGCCAGCAGCAGGCGAGCAGTACTTC
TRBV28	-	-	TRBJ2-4	CASSLYWSIIQYF	TGTGCCAGCAGTTTATATTGGAGCATAATTCAGTACTTC
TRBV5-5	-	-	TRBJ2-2	CASSRTGVPNTGELFF	TGTGCCAGCAGCCGTACAGGAGTACCGAACACCGGGGAGCTGTTTTTT
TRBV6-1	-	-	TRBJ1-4	CASLTDYNEKLFF	TGTGCCAGCCTGACGGATTATAATGAAAAACTGTTTTTT
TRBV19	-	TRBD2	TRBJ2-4	CASSISGGGLNIQYF	TGTGCCAGTAGTATTAGCGGGGGAGGTCTGAACATTCAGTACTTC
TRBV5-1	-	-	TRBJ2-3	CASSLGLLLSTDTQYF	TGCGCCAGCAGCTTGGGTCTTCTTCTCTCCACAGATACGCAGTATTTT
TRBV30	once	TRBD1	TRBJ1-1	CAWSADREDTEAFF	TGTGCCTGGAGCGCAGACAGGGAAGACACTGAAGCTTTCTTT
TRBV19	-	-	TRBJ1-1	CASSFGPGDTEAFF	TGTGCCAGTAGTTTCGGCCCCGGGGACACTGAAGCTTTCTTT
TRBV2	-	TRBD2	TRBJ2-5	CASRRTSGETQYF	TGTGCCAGCAGGCGGACTAGCGGAGAGACCCAGTACTTC
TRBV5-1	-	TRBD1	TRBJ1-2	CASSLVAGGSYGYTF	TGCGCCAGCAGCTTGGTTGCAGGGGGGAGCTATGGCTACACCTTC
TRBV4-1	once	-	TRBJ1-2	CASGDYGYTF	TGCGCCAGCGGGGACTATGGCTACACCTTC
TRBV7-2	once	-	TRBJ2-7	CASSLEISNEQYF	TGTGCCAGCAGCTTAGAGATAAGCAACGAGCAGTACTTC
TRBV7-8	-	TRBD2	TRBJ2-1	CASSSPSGSRSYNEQFF	TGTGCCAGCAGCTCCCCTAGCGGGAGCCGCTCCTACAATGAGCAGTTCTTC
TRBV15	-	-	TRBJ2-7	CATSRGASAHYEQYF	TGTGCCACCAGCAGAGGGGCTAGCGCCCACTACGAGCAGTACTTC
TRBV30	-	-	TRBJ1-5	CAWSVLGAGQPQHF	TGTGCCTGGAGTGTACTAGGGGCGGGTCAGCCCCAGCATTTT
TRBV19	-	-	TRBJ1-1	CASSTQGLPGGRTEAFF	TGTGCCAGTAGTACCCAGGGACTGCCGGGCGGTCGCACTGAAGCTTTCTTT
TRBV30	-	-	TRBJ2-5	CAWGEGGAGETQYF	TGTGCCTGGGGGGAAGGGGGAGCCGGGGAGACCCAGTACTTC
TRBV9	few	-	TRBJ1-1	CASSLTPMNTEAFF	TGTGCCAGCAGCCTGACACCTATGAACACTGAAGCTTTCTTT
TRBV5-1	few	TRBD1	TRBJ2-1	CASSARQGRSNEQFF	TGCGCCAGCAGCGCCCGACAGGGGCGATCCAATGAGCAGTTCTTC
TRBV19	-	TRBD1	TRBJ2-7	CASSVVPGQGSYEQYF	TGTGCCAGTAGTGTAGTACCGGGACAGGGATCCTACGAGCAGTACTTC
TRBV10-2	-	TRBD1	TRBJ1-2	CASTPDRAKGYTF	TGCGCCAGCACCCCGGACAGGGCCAAAGGCTACACCTTC